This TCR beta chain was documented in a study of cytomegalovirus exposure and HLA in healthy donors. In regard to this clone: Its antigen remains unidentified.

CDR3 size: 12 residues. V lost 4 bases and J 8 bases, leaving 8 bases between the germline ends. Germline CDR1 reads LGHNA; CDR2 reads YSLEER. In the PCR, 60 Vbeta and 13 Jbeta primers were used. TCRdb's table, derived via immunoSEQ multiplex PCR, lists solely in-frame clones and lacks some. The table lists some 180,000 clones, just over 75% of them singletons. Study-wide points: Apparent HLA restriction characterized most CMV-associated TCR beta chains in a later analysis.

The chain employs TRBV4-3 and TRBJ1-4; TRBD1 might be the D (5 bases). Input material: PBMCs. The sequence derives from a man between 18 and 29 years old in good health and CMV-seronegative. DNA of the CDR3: TGCGCCAGCAGCCCCGGGGGGGAAAAACTGTTTTTT. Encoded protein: CASSPGGEKLFF.